This TCR beta chain comes out of a study of cytomegalovirus exposure and HLA in healthy donors. Study-wide results and caveats: TRBV6-2, TRBV6-3 and some other V segments were excluded as indistinguishable.

The CDR3 consists of 13 residues. Germline-derived CDR1 and CDR2 are SGHRS and YFSETQ. V lost 0 bases and J lost 7, with 10 bases in between. The PCR employed 60 Vbeta primers together with 13 Jbeta primers. Assay used: immunoSEQ multiplex PCR; TCRdb lists only in-frame clones, some missing. This table holds 150,000 to 200,000 clones, over 70% found once. In regard to this clone: Its specificity is not known.

The receptor's source is a woman aged 18-29 years in good health and CMV-seropositive. The V call is TRBV5-1, the J call TRBJ1-2; a possible D gene is TRBD1 (6 bases). Material: PBMCs. CDR3 sequence: CASSLDPGVGYTF. The CDR3, as DNA: TGCGCCAGCAGCTTGGATCCAGGGGTTGGCTACACCTTC.